Reported below is one TCR beta chain. No antigen is known for it. These data are taken from a study of shared clonotypes between healthy human individuals. This CDR3 spans 15 amino acids. Germline CDR1 MGHRA, CDR2 YSYEKL. The V end lost 1 base, the J end lost 2 bases, and 12 bases lay between the germline ends. Sequencing was at deep level. The protocol was immunoSEQ multiplex PCR, while the TCRdb copy is restricted to in-frame clones and leaves out a portion. The repertoire consists of about 2 million clones, with approximately 94% occurring once and the leading ten covering around 1%. The study, taken as a whole, reports: Estimated richness was generally greater in naive than memory subsets. Despite large depth, sorted-subset datasets appeared incompletely sequenced.

Positive CCR7 selection of CD45RO-negative cells yielded the naive CD8 cells, and terminally differentiated effector memory CD45RA+ cells were excluded. Sequenced sample: naive CD8+ T cells sorted from blood. This receptor was identified in a man younger than 35 in good health. The chain combines TRBV4-1 with TRBJ2-7; maybe TRBD1 (5 bases). DNA of the CDR3: TGCGCCAGCAGCCAAGGTCCGCAGGACACCTACGAGCAGTACTTC. Translation: CASSQGPQDTYEQYF.